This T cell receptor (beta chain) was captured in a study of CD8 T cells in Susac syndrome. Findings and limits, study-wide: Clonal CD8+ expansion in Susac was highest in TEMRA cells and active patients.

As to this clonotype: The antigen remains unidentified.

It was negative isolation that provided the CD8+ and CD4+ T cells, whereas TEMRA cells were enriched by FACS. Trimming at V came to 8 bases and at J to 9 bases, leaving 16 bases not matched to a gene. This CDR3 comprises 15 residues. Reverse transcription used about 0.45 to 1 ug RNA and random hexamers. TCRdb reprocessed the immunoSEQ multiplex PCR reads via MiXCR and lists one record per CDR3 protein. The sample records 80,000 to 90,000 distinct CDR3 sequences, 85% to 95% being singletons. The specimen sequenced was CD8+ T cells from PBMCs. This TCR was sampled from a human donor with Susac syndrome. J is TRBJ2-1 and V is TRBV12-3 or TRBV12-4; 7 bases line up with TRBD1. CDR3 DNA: TGTGCCAGCCTTTTGAGAGGGGGCGTGGATGGTGAGCAGTTCTTC. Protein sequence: CASLLRGGVDGEQFF.